The present T cell receptor beta chain was sequenced within a study of untreated major depressive disorder. The repertoire was sequenced with immunoSEQ multiplex PCR; TCRdb's copy has only in-frame clones and lacks some. The table includes about 27,000 clones, 91% detected once. Trimming stripped 6 bases from V and 4 bases from J, with 18 bases between. This CDR3 has 15 residues. Germline values: CDR1 MDHEN, CDR2 SYDVKM. As for this clone: As yet, its antigen is unknown.

Every depressed patient was matched in pairs with a non-depressed control on sex, age, current smoking status and body mass index. Patients had taken no psychiatric medication, including antidepressants, for at least 8 weeks before enrollment. No major medical conditions, Axis I/II comorbidities, regular medication, or illicit drugs. Study-wide points: Only three preselected Vbeta families were compared in sequencing. CD4+ T cells from depressed patients used TRBV05-01 (Vbeta 5.1) more often than controls.

The source material was CD4+ T cells from PBMCs. This TCR came from a woman under 40 with major depressive disorder. The chain combines TRBV28 with TRBJ1-2, with D uncertain. CDR3 DNA sequence: TGTGCCAGCAGACCCCCGTTAGGCCGGGGCTATGGCTACACCTTC. Its protein product is CASRPPLGRGYGYTF.